A single T cell receptor (beta chain) is shown here with its context. Within the sample, other DNA sequences also encode this same CDR3. Libraries were prepared by immunoSEQ multiplex PCR; TCRdb keeps only in-frame clonotypes and omits some of them. The profile shows roughly 160,000 clones, roughly 81% of them singletons. This sample is part of a study of blood T cell repertoires in COVID-19. This CDR3 spans 15 amino acids. J lost 1 base, V lost 1 base, and 2 bases had no gene match. Germline CDR1 MNHEY, CDR2 SMNVEV (reference sequence). The V gene is TRBV27, the J gene TRBJ2-3, with 7 bases fitting TRBD2. The source material was peripheral blood. The sequence derives from a woman between 45 and 60 years old with COVID-19, enrolled during active disease. CDR3 residues: CASSLLGGGTDTQYF. DNA of the CDR3: TGTGCCAGCAGTTTATTGGGGGGGGGCACAGATACGCAGTATTTT.